The rows below give T cell receptor beta chains drawn from one sample of a study of T-cell memory formation after mild COVID-19. TCRdb reanalysed the 5' RACE reads using MiXCR and keeps one entry per CDR3 protein. Among 85,000 to 120,000 distinct CDR3 sequences, about a sixth were seen once, and the ten largest hold 28%. Material for sequencing was PBMCs or a T cell subset sorted from them (not recorded which). These receptors originate from an adult woman who had mild COVID-19 (a few samples of this study predate the infection). Cell type and time point are not known. Each CDR3 is given with its conserved first and last residue. The D gene is left open where the match is weak. Some rows have no size entry. The others give once, few or many, or a class for an expanded clone.

>-|TRBD2|TRBV7-9|TRBJ2-5
TGTGCCAGCAGCTTAGGGTTGGGACTAGCGGAAGAGACCCAGTACTTC
CASSLGLGLAEETQYF
>few|-|TRBV5-1|TRBJ2-1
TGCGCCAGCAGCCCCGGGGTGGCCGAGAATGAGCAGTTCTTC
CASSPGVAENEQFF
>few|-|TRBV7-9|TRBJ1-1
TGTGCCAGCAGCTTAGCGATCCACAAAGGCACTGAAGCTTTCTTT
CASSLAIHKGTEAFF
>few|-|TRBV4-3|TRBJ1-5
TGCGCCAGCAGCCAAACTGAGGGCAGTCAGCCCCAGCATTTT
CASSQTEGSQPQHF
>many|TRBD2|TRBV18|TRBJ2-1
TGTGCCAGCTCACCACCGTATGGGACTAGTCAGTACAATGAGCAGTTCTTC
CASSPPYGTSQYNEQFF
>-|-|TRBV7-9|TRBJ2-4
TGTGCCAGCAGCCCGGCGCTGGAAAAAAACATTCAGTACTTC
CASSPALEKNIQYF
>-|-|TRBV12-3/TRBV12-4|TRBJ1-5
TGTGCCAGCAGTTTTGGACCCGTAAGAAATCAGCCCCAGCATTTT
CASSFGPVRNQPQHF
>-|-|TRBV4-1|TRBJ2-7
TGCGCCAGCAGCCGGTTGGATAGCTCGACCTACGAGCAGTACTTC
CASSRLDSSTYEQYF
>few|-|TRBV20-1|TRBJ2-3
TGCAGTGCTGCACCGGGCCCCGGGGCGCGGGGAGATACGCAGTATTTT
CSAAPGPGARGDTQYF
>-|-|TRBV12-3/TRBV12-4|TRBJ1-5
TGTGCCAGCAGTTTAGTCAGAGAACCCAATCAGCCCCAGCATTTT
CASSLVREPNQPQHF
>few|-|TRBV4-3|TRBJ1-2
TGCGCCAGCAGCCCAGTCACGGGGGCAGGCTATGGCTACACCTTC
CASSPVTGAGYGYTF
>-|-|TRBV20-1|TRBJ1-2
TGCAGTGCTAGAGATGAAGGGGGGTATGGCTACACCTTC
CSARDEGGYGYTF
>-|-|TRBV9|TRBJ2-1
TGTGCCAGCAGCGTAGAGGGACTTTACTACAATGAGCAGTTCTTC
CASSVEGLYYNEQFF
>many|TRBD2|TRBV30|TRBJ2-7
TGTGCCTGGAGTGTAAGCGGGATCTACGAGCAGTACTTC
CAWSVSGIYEQYF
>few|-|TRBV10-3|TRBJ1-1
TGTGCCATAGGTGGTTTTCTGAACACTGAAGCTTTCTTT
CAIGGFLNTEAFF
>few|TRBD1|TRBV6-5|TRBJ1-3
TGTGCCAGCAAAGGGACAGGGATCTCTGGAAACACCATATATTTT
CASKGTGISGNTIYF
>-|TRBD2|TRBV7-3|TRBJ2-3
TGTGCCAGCAGCTTAGGACTAGCGGGCCTCACAGATACGCAGTATTTT
CASSLGLAGLTDTQYF
>few|-|TRBV9|TRBJ2-2
TGTGCCAGCAGCGCATCGGACGGGAACACCGGGGAGCTGTTTTTT
CASSASDGNTGELFF
>-|TRBD2|TRBV12-3/TRBV12-4|TRBJ2-7
TGTGCCAGCAGCCCAAGGTCTAGCGGAAGTTACGAGCAGTACTTC
CASSPRSSGSYEQYF
>few|-|TRBV30|TRBJ2-7
TGTGCCTGGAGTATCGGGACTGCATACTACGAGCAGTACTTC
CAWSIGTAYYEQYF
>few|-|TRBV7-2|TRBJ1-5
TGTGCCAGCAGCTTACTCTTAATTCGGGGCAGGGATATTGGTCAGCCCCAGCATTTT
CASSLLLIRGRDIGQPQHF
>few|-|TRBV25-1|TRBJ2-1
TGTGCCAGCAGTGTAGGGGCGCGAAATGAGCAGTTCTTC
CASSVGARNEQFF
>few|-|TRBV4-3|TRBJ2-2
TGCGCCAGCAGCCAAGAGTGGAAGGCAGGGACCGGGGAGCTGTTTTTT
CASSQEWKAGTGELFF
>few|TRBD2|TRBV7-6|TRBJ2-1
TGTGCCAGCAGCTTAGGCGGGAGCAGGGCGAATGAGCAGTTCTTC
CASSLGGSRANEQFF
>few|-|TRBV15|TRBJ2-1
TGTGCCACCAGCAGAGCCAGATACAATGAGCAGTTCTTC
CATSRARYNEQFF
>few|TRBD2|TRBV14|TRBJ2-1
TGTGCCAGCAGCCATTTTAGCGGGGGGCCCTACAATGAGCAGTTCTTC
CASSHFSGGPYNEQFF
>many|-|TRBV30|TRBJ2-1
TGTGCCTGGAGTGGCGCCTTAACGAGCTCCTACAATGAGCAGTTCTTC
CAWSGALTSSYNEQFF
>-|-|TRBV15|TRBJ2-3
TGTGCCACCAGCAGAGACAGGAGCGGTGGACGAGTAAATACGCAGTATTTT
CATSRDRSGGRVNTQYF
>few|TRBD1|TRBV29-1|TRBJ2-7
TGCAGCGTTGAAGTAGGGGGCAGGAGTTCCTACGAGCAGTACTTC
CSVEVGGRSSYEQYF
>few|TRBD2|TRBV5-4|TRBJ2-3
TGTGCCAGCAGCCTAACGACTAGCGGGGCTGGAGATACGCAGTATTTT
CASSLTTSGAGDTQYF
>few|TRBD1|TRBV28|TRBJ1-1
TGTGCCAGCGAACAGGGGTACTACACTGAAGCTTTCTTT
CASEQGYYTEAFF
>few|-|TRBV4-1|TRBJ2-1
TGCGCCAGCAGCCACCCTAGGACAGCCTCCTCCTACAATGAGCAGTTCTTC
CASSHPRTASSYNEQFF
>-|-|TRBV5-1|TRBJ1-1
TGCGCCAGCAGCTTCGGGAGGAGCAATGAAGCTTTCTTT
CASSFGRSNEAFF
>many|TRBD2|TRBV29-1|TRBJ2-7
TGCAGCGTTGAAAGTCTAGCGGGAGAGTTCTACGAGCAGTACTTC
CSVESLAGEFYEQYF
>-|TRBD1|TRBV12-3/TRBV12-4|TRBJ2-7
TGTGCCAGCAGTTTCGTGTTGGGACAGGGTTACGAGCAGTACTTC
CASSFVLGQGYEQYF
>-|TRBD1|TRBV5-1|TRBJ1-1
TGCGCCAGCATACACTACGGACAGGGCAAAGCTGAAGCTTTCTTT
CASIHYGQGKAEAFF
>-|-|TRBV20-1|TRBJ2-1
TGCAGTGCTAGAGATCTATGGTCGCTGAATGAGCAGTTCTTC
CSARDLWSLNEQFF
>few|-|TRBV7-6|TRBJ2-1
TGTGCCAGCAGCTTAGGTCCCGGGGGCCGCAATGAGCAGTTCTTC
CASSLGPGGRNEQFF
>few|-|TRBV2|TRBJ2-2
TGTGCCAGCAGTTACACATCCAACACCGGGGAGCTGTTTTTT
CASSYTSNTGELFF
>-|-|TRBV19|TRBJ1-2
TGTGCCAGTACCAGAGGGGATTATGGCTACACCTTC
CASTRGDYGYTF
>few|-|TRBV29-1|TRBJ2-7
TGCAGCGTTGAAGTCCTAGCAGGGGTATACGAGCAGTACTTC
CSVEVLAGVYEQYF
>-|-|TRBV28|TRBJ1-2
TGTGCCAGCAGCCCCCGGGAGCGAGACTATGGCTACACCTTC
CASSPRERDYGYTF
>-|TRBD2|TRBV9|TRBJ2-3
TGTGCCAGCAAACCCTTAGCGGGTGCAGATACGCAGTATTTT
CASKPLAGADTQYF
>few|-|TRBV7-6|TRBJ2-4
TGTGCCAGCAGCTTAACCGGGTCCGAAAGAGACATTCAGTACTTC
CASSLTGSERDIQYF
>once|-|TRBV20-1|TRBJ2-3
TGCAGCAACCCGCCCCGGGAGTGGGGGGAGAATGGGCAGTATTTT
CSNPPREWGENGQYF
>few|-|TRBV12-3/TRBV12-4|TRBJ2-1
TGTGCCAGCAGTGTTCACTACGGACAGGAGCAGTTCTTC
CASSVHYGQEQFF
>-|TRBD1|TRBV5-5|TRBJ2-5
TGTGCCAGCAGCTCGCTGACAGGGCTACAAGAGACCCAGTACTTC
CASSSLTGLQETQYF